These T cell receptor beta chains were read from a single sample in a study of blood T cell repertoires in COVID-19. Generated by immunoSEQ multiplex PCR, the TCRdb table keeps only in-frame clones and is missing some. This sample has a few hundred thousand clones; roughly 82% occur once, and the top ten carry 1.4%. Material: peripheral blood. The source of these receptors is a woman between 40 and 55 years old who had recovered from COVID-19. The CDR3 runs from the conserved cysteine through the conserved F or W. The D gene is left open where the match is weak. Clone size appears in some rows only: once, few, many, or a class for an expanded clone.

size: few
J: TRBJ2-7
V: TRBV5-1
D: TRBD1
CDR3: CASSSGQQATEQYF
DNA: TGCGCCAGCAGCTCGGGACAGCAAGCTACGGAGCAGTACTTC

size: -
J: TRBJ1-1
V: TRBV18
D: -
CDR3: CASSTGIGEAFF
DNA: TGTGCCAGCTCAACGGGTATCGGGGAAGCTTTCTTT

size: -
J: TRBJ1-6
V: TRBV29-1
D: -
CDR3: CSVAYDRTNSPLHF
DNA: TGCAGCGTCGCCTATGACAGGACTAATTCACCCCTCCACTTT

size: -
J: TRBJ2-7
V: TRBV11-2
D: TRBD2
CDR3: CASSLGRGGQGEQYF
DNA: TGTGCCAGCAGCTTAGGCCGGGGGGGCCAGGGCGAGCAGTACTTC

size: -
J: TRBJ1-5
V: TRBV6-1
D: TRBD1
CDR3: CASSETGVNQPQHF
DNA: TGTGCCAGCAGTGAGACAGGGGTGAATCAGCCCCAGCATTTT

size: -
J: TRBJ1-5
V: TRBV5-6
D: -
CDR3: CASSLVWEYSNQPQHF
DNA: TGTGCCAGCAGCTTGGTATGGGAGTATAGCAATCAGCCCCAGCATTTT

size: -
J: TRBJ2-7
V: TRBV5-1
D: TRBD2
CDR3: CASSTSGGLSSYEQYF
DNA: TGCGCCAGCAGTACTAGCGGGGGGCTCAGCTCCTACGAGCAGTACTTC

size: -
J: TRBJ1-5
V: TRBV4-1
D: -
CDR3: CASSQFRTSDQPQHF
DNA: TGCGCCAGCAGCCAATTTAGGACATCCGATCAGCCCCAGCATTTT

size: -
J: TRBJ1-2
V: TRBV28
D: -
CDR3: CASSFREGYTF
DNA: TGTGCCAGCAGTTTTCGGGAAGGCTACACCTTC

size: -
J: TRBJ1-1
V: TRBV14
D: -
CDR3: CASSPGQMNTEAFF
DNA: TGTGCCAGCAGCCCTGGACAGATGAACACTGAAGCTTTCTTT

size: -
J: TRBJ1-2
V: TRBV6-5
D: TRBD1
CDR3: CASSSGTGVIYGYTF
DNA: TGTGCCAGCAGTTCCGGGACAGGGGTAATCTATGGCTACACCTTC

size: -
J: TRBJ1-6
V: TRBV12-3/TRBV12-4
D: -
CDR3: CASKQGDNSPLHF
DNA: TGTGCCAGCAAACAGGGAGATAATTCACCCCTCCACTTT

size: -
J: TRBJ1-5
V: TRBV28
D: -
CDR3: CASTSNQPQHF
DNA: TGTGCCAGCACCAGTAATCAGCCCCAGCATTTT

size: once
J: TRBJ2-5
V: TRBV19
D: -
CDR3: CASSTQSGTLETQYF
DNA: TGTGCCAGTAGTACACAATCCGGGACTCTAGAGACCCAGTACTTC

size: -
J: TRBJ1-1
V: TRBV24-1
D: TRBD1
CDR3: CATSGTGQGDTEAFF
DNA: TGTGCCACCAGTGGGACTGGACAGGGCGACACTGAAGCTTTCTTT